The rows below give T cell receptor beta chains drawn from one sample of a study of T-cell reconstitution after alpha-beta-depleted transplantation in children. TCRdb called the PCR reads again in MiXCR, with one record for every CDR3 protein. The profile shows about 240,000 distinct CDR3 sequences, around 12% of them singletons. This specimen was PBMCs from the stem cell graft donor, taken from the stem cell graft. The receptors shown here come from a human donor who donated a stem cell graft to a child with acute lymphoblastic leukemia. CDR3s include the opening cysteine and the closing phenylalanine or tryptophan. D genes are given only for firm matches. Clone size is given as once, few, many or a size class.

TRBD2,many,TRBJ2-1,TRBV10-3,TGTGCCATCAGTGAGCCCAGAACTAGCGGGAGTTACAATGAGCAGTTCTTC,CAISEPRTSGSYNEQFF
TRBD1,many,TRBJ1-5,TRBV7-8,TGTGCCAGCAGCGAGAAACCAGGGGGTAGGCCCCAGCATTTT,CASSEKPGGRPQHF
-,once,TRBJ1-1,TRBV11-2,TGTGCCAGCAGCTTGGGTGCCCCGGGCACTGAAGCTTTCTTT,CASSLGAPGTEAFF
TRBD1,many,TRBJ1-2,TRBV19,TGTGCCAGTAGTTTACGAGGGGACAGGAGGGACTATGGCTACACCTTC,CASSLRGDRRDYGYTF
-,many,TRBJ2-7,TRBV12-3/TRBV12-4,TGTGCCAGCAGTTTCAAGGCATCACATTACGAGCAGTACTTC,CASSFKASHYEQYF
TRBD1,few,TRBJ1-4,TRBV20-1,TGCAGTGCTTCACAGGGGGCCTCGGGTCGACGAAATAATGAAAAACTGTTTTTT,CSASQGASGRRNNEKLFF
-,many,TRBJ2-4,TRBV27,TGTGCCAGCAGTCCCCTCCCTCGCGGGGTAGCCAAAAACATTCAGTACTTC,CASSPLPRGVAKNIQYF
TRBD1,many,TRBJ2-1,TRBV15,TGTGCCACCAGCACACAGGGGTCCCAGTTCTTC,CATSTQGSQFF
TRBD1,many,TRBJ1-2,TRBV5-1,TGCGCCAGCAGCTCACTTTCCCGACAGGGGAGCTATGGCTACACCTTC,CASSSLSRQGSYGYTF
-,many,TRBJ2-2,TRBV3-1,TGTGCCAGCAGCGCCGTATCCGCCGGGGAGCTGTTTTTT,CASSAVSAGELFF
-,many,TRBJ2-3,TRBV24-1,TGTGCCATTGGAGGTTTCACAGATACGCAGTATTTT,CAIGGFTDTQYF